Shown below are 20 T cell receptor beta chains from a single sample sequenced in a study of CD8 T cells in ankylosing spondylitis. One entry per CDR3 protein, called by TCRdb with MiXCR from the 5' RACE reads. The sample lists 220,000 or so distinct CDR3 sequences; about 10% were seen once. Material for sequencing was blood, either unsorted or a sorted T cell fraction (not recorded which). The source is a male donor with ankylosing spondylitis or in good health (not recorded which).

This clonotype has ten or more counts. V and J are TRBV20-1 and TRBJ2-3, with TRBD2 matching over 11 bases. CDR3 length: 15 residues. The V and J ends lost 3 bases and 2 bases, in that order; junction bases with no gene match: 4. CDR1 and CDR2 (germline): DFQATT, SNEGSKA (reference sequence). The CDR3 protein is CSARRLAGNTDTQYF. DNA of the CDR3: TGCAGTGCTAGGAGACTAGCGGGGAACACAGATACGCAGTATTTT.

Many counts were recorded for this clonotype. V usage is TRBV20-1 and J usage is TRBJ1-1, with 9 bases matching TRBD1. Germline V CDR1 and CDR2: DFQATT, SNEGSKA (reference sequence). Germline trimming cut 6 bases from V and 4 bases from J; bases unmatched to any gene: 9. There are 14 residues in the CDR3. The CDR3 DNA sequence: TGCAGTGCCCCTCGGACAGGGGACTTCACTGAAGCTTTCTTT. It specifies CSAPRTGDFTEAFF.

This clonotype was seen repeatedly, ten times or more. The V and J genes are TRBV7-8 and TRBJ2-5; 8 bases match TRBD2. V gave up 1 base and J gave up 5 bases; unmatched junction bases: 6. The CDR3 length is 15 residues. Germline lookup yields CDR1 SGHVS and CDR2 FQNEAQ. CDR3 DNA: TGTGCCAGCAGCTTAGGAGCGGGGGCCCCGGAGACCCAGTACTTC. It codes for CASSLGAGAPETQYF.

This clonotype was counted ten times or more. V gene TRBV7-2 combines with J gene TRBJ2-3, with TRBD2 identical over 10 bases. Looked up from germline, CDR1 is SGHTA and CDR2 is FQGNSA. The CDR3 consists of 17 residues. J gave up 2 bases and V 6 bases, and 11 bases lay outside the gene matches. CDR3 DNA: TGTGCCAGCAGTGTTAGCGGGGGGTACCATATCACAGATACGCAGTATTTT. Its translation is CASSVSGGYHITDTQYF.

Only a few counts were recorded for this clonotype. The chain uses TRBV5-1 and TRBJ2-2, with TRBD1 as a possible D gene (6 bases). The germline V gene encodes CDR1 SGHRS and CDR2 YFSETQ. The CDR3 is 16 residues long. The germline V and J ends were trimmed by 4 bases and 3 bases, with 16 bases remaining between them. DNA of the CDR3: TGCGCCAGCAGCCCGCCCGGCCGGACAGACACCGGGGAGCTGTTTTTT. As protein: CASSPPGRTDTGELFF.

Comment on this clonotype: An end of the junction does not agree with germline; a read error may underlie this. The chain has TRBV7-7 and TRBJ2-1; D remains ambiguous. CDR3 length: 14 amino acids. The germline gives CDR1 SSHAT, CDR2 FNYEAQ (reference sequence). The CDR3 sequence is CASSLEALGNEQFF. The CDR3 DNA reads TGTGCTAGCAGCTTAGAGGCGCTCGGCAATGAGCAGTTCTTC.

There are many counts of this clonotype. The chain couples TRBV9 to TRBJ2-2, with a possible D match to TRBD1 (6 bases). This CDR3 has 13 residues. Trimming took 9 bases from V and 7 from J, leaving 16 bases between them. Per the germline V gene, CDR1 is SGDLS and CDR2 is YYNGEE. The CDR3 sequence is CATQASGVGELFF. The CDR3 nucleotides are TGTGCCACCCAGGCCTCAGGGGTCGGGGAGCTGTTTTTT.

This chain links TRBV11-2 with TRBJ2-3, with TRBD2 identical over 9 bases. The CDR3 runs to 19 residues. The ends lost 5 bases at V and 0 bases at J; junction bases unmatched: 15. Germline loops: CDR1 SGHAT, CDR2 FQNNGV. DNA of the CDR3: TGTGCCAGCAGCCTGACGACTACCGGGACTAGCCCGAGCACAGATACGCAGTATTTT. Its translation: CASSLTTTGTSPSTDTQYF.

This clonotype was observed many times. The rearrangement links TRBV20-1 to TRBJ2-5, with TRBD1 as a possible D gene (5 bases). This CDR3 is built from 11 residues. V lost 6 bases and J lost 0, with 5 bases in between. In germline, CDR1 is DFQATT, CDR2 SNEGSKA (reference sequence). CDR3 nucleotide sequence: TGCAGTGCACAGGACCAAGAGACCCAGTACTTC. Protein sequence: CSAQDQETQYF.

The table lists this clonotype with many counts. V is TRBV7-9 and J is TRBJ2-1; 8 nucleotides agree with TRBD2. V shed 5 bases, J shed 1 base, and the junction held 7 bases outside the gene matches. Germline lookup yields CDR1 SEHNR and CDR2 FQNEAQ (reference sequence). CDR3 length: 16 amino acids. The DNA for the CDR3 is TGTGCCAGCAGCCAACTACGCGGGGGGTCCTACAATGAGCAGTTCTTC. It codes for CASSQLRGGSYNEQFF. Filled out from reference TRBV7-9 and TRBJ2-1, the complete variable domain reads DTGVSQNPRHKITKRGQNVTFRCDPISEHNRLYWYRQTLGQGPEFLTYFQNEAQLEKSRLLSDRFSAERPKGSFSTLEIQRTEQGDSAMYLCASSQLRGGSYNEQFFGPGTRLTVL.

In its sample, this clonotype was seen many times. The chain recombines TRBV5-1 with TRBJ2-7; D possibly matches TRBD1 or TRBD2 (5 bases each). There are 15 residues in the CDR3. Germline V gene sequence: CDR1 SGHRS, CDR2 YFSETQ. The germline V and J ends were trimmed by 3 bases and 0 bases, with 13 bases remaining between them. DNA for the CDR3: TGCGCCAGCAGCTCGATACCGGGACCCTCCTACGAGCAGTACTTC. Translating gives CASSSIPGPSYEQYF.

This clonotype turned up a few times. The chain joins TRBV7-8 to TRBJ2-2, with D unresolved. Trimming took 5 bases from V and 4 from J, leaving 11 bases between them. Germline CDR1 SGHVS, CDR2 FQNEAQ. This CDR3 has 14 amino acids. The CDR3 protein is CASSRQYGTGELFF. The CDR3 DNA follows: TGTGCCAGCAGCCGACAATACGGCACCGGGGAGCTGTTTTTT.

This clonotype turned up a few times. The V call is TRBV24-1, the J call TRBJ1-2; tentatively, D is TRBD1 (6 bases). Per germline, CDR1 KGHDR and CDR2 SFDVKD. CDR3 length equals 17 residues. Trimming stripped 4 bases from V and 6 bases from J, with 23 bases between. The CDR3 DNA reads TGTGCCACCAGTGACCGGAGGGGGGACATGGGGGACCATGGCTACACCTTC. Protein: CATSDRRGDMGDHGYTF.

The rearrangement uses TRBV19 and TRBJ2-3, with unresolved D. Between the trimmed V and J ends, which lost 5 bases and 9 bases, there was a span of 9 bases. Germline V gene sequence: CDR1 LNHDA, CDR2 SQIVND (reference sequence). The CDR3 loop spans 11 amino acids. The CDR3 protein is CASSGEHTQYF. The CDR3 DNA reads TGTGCCAGTAGTGGCGAGCACACGCAGTATTTT.

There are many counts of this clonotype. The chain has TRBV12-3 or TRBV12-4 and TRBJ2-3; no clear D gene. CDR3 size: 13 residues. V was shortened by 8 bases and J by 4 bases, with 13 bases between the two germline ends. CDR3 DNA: TGTGCCAGCGGTCGTGGGGTTCCAGATACGCAGTATTTT. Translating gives CASGRGVPDTQYF.

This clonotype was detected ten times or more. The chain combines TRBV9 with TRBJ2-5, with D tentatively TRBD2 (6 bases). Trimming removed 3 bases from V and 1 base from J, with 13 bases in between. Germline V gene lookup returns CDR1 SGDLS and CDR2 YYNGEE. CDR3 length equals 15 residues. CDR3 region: CASSAGGYPQETQYF. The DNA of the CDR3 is TGTGCCAGCAGCGCTGGGGGGTATCCCCAAGAGACCCAGTACTTC.

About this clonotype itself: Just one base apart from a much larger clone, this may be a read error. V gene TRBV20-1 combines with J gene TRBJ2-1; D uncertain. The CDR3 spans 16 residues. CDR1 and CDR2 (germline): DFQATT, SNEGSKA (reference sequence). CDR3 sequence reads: CCARDARQGFYNEQFF. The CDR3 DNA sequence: TGCTGTGCTAGAGATGCGAGGCAAGGCTTCTACAATGAGCAGTTCTTC.

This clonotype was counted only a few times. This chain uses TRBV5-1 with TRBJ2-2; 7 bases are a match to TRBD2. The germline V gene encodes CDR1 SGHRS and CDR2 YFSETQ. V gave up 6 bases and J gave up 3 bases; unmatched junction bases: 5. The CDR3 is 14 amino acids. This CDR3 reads CASKPGGDTGELFF. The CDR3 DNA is TGCGCCAGCAAGCCGGGGGGAGACACCGGGGAGCTGTTTTTT.

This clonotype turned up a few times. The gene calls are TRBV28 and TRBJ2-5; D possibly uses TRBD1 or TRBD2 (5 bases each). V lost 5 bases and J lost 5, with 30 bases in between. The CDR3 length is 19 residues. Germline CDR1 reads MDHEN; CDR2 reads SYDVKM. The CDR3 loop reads CASSPLMISGYGSGETQYF. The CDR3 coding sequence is TGTGCCAGCAGTCCTCTGATGATATCAGGGTACGGTTCGGGGGAGACCCAGTACTTC.

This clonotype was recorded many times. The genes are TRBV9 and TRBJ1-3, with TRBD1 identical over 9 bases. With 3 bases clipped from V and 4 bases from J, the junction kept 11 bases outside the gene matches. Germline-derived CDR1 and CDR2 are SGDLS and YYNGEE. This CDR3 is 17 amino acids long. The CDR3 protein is CASSGLPGQGSGNTIYF. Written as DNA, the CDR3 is TGTGCCAGCAGCGGACTCCCGGGACAGGGAAGCGGAAACACCATATATTTT.